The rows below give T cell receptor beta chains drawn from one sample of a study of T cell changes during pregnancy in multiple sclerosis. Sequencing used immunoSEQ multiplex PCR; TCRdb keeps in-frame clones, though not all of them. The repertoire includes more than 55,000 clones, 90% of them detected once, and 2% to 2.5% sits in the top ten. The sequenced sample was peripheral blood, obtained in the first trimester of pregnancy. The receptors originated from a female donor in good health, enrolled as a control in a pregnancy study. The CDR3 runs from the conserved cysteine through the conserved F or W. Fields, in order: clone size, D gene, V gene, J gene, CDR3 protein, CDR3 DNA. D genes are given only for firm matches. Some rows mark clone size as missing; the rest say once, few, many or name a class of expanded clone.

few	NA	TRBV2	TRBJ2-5	CASSSRRIGDRETQYF	TGTGCCAGCAGCTCACGGAGGATTGGAGATAGGGAGACCCAGTACTTC
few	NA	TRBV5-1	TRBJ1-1	CASSASMGSKEAFF	TGCGCCAGCTCAGCTTCGATGGGGAGTAAAGAAGCTTTCTTT
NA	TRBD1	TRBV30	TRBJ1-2	CAFIAGTGWLPVYGYTF	TGTGCCTTTATCGCGGGGACAGGGTGGTTGCCCGTCTATGGCTACACCTTC
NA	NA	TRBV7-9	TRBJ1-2	CASSLADRQYYGYTF	TGTGCCAGCAGCTTAGCCGACAGGCAATACTATGGCTACACCTTC
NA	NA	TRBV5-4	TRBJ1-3	CASSGELGNTIYF	TGTGCCAGCAGCGGAGAGTTGGGAAACACCATATATTTT
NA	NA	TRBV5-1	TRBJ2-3	CASSGEAVSGWVDTQYF	TGCGCCAGCAGCGGGGAGGCAGTTTCAGGGTGGGTGGATACGCAGTATTTT
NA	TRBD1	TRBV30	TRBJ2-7	CAWSGTGTFYEQYF	TGTGCCTGGAGCGGGACAGGGACTTTCTACGAGCAGTACTTC
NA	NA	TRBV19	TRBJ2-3	CASSPGGRARFKTQYF	TGTGCCAGTAGTCCCGGGGGGCGGGCTAGGTTTAAAACGCAGTATTTT
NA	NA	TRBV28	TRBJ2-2	CASSLKRLNTGELFF	TGTGCCAGCAGTTTAAAGCGGCTCAACACCGGGGAGCTGTTTTTT
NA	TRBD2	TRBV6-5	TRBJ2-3	CASSYSFRGGTDTQYF	TGTGCCAGCAGTTACTCGTTCCGGGGGGGCACAGATACGCAGTATTTT
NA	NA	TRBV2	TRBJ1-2	CAITLLPSYGYTF	TGTGCCATCACCCTATTGCCGAGCTATGGCTACACCTTC
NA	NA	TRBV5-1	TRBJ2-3	CASSLAEGPRGTDTQYF	TGCGCCAGCAGCTTGGCGGAGGGCCCTCGCGGCACAGATACGCAGTATTTT
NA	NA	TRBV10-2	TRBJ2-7	CASSDYRVIYEQYF	TGCGCCAGCAGTGATTATCGGGTTATCTACGAGCAGTACTTC
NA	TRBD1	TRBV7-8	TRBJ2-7	CASSLAHRDRWDEQYF	TGTGCCAGCAGCTTAGCCCACCGGGACAGGTGGGACGAGCAGTACTTC
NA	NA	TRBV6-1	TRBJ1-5	CASTAPMGNQPQHF	TGTGCCAGCACCGCCCCTATGGGCAATCAGCCCCAGCATTTT
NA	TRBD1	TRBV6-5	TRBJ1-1	CASSSGQGGNTEAFF	TGTGCCAGCAGCTCCGGACAGGGGGGAAACACTGAAGCTTTCTTT
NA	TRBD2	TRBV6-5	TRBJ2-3	CASSYQSGTRSDTQYF	TGTGCCAGCAGTTACCAATCCGGGACTAGGTCAGATACGCAGTATTTT
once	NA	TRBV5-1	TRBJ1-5	CASSPDRFNQPQHF	TGCGCCAGCAGCCCCGACAGATTCAATCAGCCCCAGCATTTT
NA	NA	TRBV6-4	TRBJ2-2	CASTPEGGTGELFF	TGTGCCAGCACCCCGGAAGGGGGCACCGGGGAGCTGTTTTTT
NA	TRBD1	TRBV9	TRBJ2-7	CASSTGQGYEQYF	TGTGCCAGCAGCACGGGACAGGGCTACGAGCAGTACTTC
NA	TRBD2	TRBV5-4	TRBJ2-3	CASSLGTKVSDTQYF	TGTGCCAGCAGCCTCGGGACTAAGGTTTCAGATACGCAGTATTTT
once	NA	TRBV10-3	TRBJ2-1	CAIAAGASGEFF	TGTGCCATCGCGGCCGGGGCCTCGGGAGAGTTCTTC
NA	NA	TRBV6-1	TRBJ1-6	CASSEVFSDSPLHF	TGTGCCAGCAGTGAAGTCTTTAGTGATTCACCCCTCCACTTT
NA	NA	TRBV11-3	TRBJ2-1	CASSSPAGGSYNEQFF	TGTGCCAGCAGCTCGCCCGCAGGGGGGTCCTACAATGAGCAGTTCTTC
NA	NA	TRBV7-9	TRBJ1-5	CASSLGGLNNQPQHF	TGTGCCAGCAGCTTAGGTGGACTGAACAATCAGCCCCAGCATTTT
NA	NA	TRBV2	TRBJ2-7	CASSETTQGRYF	TGTGCCAGCAGTGAAACAACTCAGGGAAGGTACTTC
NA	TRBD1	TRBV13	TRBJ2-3	CASSSRRTGGSTSTDTQYF	TGTGCCAGCAGCTCCAGGAGGACAGGGGGGTCTACTAGCACAGATACGCAGTATTTT
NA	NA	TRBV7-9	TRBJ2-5	CASSFGGYQETQYF	TGTGCCAGCAGCTTCGGGGGTTACCAAGAGACCCAGTACTTC
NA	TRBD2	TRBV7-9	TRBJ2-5	CASSRGAGGLETQYF	TGTGCCAGCAGCCGAGGGGCGGGAGGGCTGGAGACCCAGTACTTC
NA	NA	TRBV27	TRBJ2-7	CASSLIGGTYEQYF	TGTGCCAGCAGTTTAATAGGCGGGACCTACGAGCAGTACTTC
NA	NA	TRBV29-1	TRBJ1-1	CSVEGTTLTEAFF	TGCAGCGTTGAGGGGACTACCCTCACTGAAGCTTTCTTT
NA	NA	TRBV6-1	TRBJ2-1	CASSPLLLSYNEQFF	TGTGCCAGCAGCCCACTACTGCTCTCCTACAATGAGCAGTTCTTC
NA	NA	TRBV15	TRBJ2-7	CATSTAGTYEQYF	TGTGCCACCAGCACGGCGGGAACCTACGAGCAGTACTTC
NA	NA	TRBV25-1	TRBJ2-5	CASGPPGPRGTQYF	TGTGCCAGCGGTCCGCCGGGCCCACGGGGGACCCAGTACTTC
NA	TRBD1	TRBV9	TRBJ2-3	CASSVEGASTDTQYF	TGTGCCAGCAGCGTAGAGGGGGCTAGCACAGATACGCAGTATTTT
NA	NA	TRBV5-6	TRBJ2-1	CASSFWGLYNEQFF	TGTGCCAGCAGCTTTTGGGGGCTATACAATGAGCAGTTCTTC
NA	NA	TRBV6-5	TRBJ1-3	CASSPRQLSGNTIYF	TGTGCCAGCAGCCCCCGACAGTTATCTGGAAACACCATATATTTT
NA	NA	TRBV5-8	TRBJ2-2	CASSLAFGQGQTNTGELFF	TGTGCCAGCAGCTTGGCCTTCGGGCAGGGACAAACGAACACCGGGGAGCTGTTTTTT
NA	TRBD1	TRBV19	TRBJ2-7	CASSPGQGVSEQYF	TGTGCCAGTAGTCCGGGACAGGGGGTAAGCGAGCAGTACTTC
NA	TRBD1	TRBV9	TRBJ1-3	CASSADREALGNTIYF	TGTGCCAGCAGCGCGGACAGGGAAGCTCTCGGAAACACCATATATTTT
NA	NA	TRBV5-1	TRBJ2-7	CASSFQGSYEQYF	TGCGCCAGCAGCTTTCAGGGGTCCTACGAGCAGTACTTC
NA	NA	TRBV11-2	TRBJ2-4	CASSGGGVGGRF	TGTGCCAGCAGCGGAGGAGGGGTTGGTGGACGCTTC
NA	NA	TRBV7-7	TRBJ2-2	CASSFSQGPGELFF	TGTGCTAGCAGCTTTAGCCAGGGTCCCGGGGAGCTGTTTTTT
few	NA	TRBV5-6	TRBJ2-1	CASSPPFWGDVYNEQFF	TGTGCCAGCAGCCCTCCGTTTTGGGGAGACGTCTACAATGAGCAGTTCTTC
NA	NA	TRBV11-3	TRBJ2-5	CASSLPRGILSWETQYF	TGTGCCAGCAGCCTCCCAAGAGGTATTCTTTCGTGGGAGACCCAGTACTTC
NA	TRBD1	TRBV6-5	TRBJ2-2	CASSYGTGGAGELFF	TGTGCCAGCAGTTACGGGACAGGGGGCGCCGGGGAGCTGTTTTTT
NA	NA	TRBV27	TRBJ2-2	CASSGWTGPGELFF	TGTGCCAGCAGTGGATGGACTGGCCCCGGGGAGCTGTTTTTT
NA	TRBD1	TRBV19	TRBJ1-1	CASSIRAGGAPVEAFF	TGTGCCAGTAGTATAAGGGCAGGGGGTGCCCCAGTTGAAGCTTTCTTT
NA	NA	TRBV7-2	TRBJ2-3	CASSFFPSGDTQYF	TGTGCCAGCAGCTTTTTTCCCAGCGGAGATACGCAGTATTTT
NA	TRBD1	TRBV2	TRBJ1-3	CASSEAQGQGSNTIYF	TGTGCCAGCAGTGAAGCGCAAGGACAGGGGTCCAACACCATATATTTT
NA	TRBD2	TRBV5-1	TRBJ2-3	CASSSGGATDTQYF	TGCGCCAGCAGCAGCGGGGGGGCCACAGATACGCAGTATTTT
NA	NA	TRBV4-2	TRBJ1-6	CASSRDSTLASPLHF	TGTGCCAGCAGCCGCGACAGTACTTTAGCCTCACCCCTCCACTTT
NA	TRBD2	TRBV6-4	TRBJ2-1	CASSASSGSRNEQFF	TGTGCCAGCAGTGCCAGTAGCGGGAGCCGGAATGAGCAGTTCTTC